What follows is one T cell receptor (beta chain) and its context. Its antigen remains unidentified. Naive CD8 isolation took CD45RO-negative cells positively selected for CCR7 and excluded terminally differentiated effector memory CD45RA+ cells. The data were taken from a study of shared clonotypes between healthy human individuals. On the study more broadly: Contributing individuals were a couple of females and three males aged 18 to 49. Per donor, CD8 memory used one plate, CD8 naive used two, CD4 memory used three and CD4 naive used three. Study-wide points: An anticipated effect of sequencing depth on clonotype sharing among donors was recognized.

Assay used: immunoSEQ multiplex PCR; TCRdb lists only in-frame clones, some missing. The data contain about 2 million clones, about 95% of them singletons. V was shortened by 1 base and J by 7 bases, with 7 bases between the two germline ends. The V gene's germline CDR1 is LGHNA and CDR2 YSLEER. CDR3 length equals 12 residues. The receptor comes from a young man in good health. The genes are TRBV4-3 and TRBJ1-1; no clear D gene. The material sequenced was naive CD8+ T cells sorted from blood. The DNA of the CDR3 is TGCGCCAGCAGCCAAGTGGGCCATGAAGCTTTCTTT. Amino acids: CASSQVGHEAFF.